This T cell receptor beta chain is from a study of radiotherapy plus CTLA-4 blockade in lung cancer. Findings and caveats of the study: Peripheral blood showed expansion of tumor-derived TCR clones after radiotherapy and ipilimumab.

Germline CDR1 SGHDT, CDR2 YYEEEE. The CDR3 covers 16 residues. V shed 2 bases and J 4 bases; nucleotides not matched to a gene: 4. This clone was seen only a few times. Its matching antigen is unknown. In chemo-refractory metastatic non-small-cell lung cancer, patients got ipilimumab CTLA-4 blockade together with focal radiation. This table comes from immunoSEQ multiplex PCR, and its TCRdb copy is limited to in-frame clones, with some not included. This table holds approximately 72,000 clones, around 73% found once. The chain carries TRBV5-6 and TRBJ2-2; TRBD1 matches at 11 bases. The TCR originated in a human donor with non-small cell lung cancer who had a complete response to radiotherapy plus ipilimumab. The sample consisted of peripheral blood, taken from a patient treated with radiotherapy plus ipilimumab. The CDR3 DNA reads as TGTGCCAGCAGCTTCGGGACAGGGGGAGGCACCGGGGAGCTGTTTTTT. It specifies CASSFGTGGGTGELFF.